This T cell receptor (beta chain) was retrieved from a study of cytomegalovirus exposure and HLA in healthy donors. In the study overall: Of the donors genotyped, several hundred in all, 75% to 85% fell in the Caucasian-associated ancestry cluster.

Study results and limitations: Analysis was carried out at a later point, and it linked a missense DCLRE1C variant to TCR beta V- and J-gene trimming. A prior analysis recorded that most TCR beta V segments were productive about 87% or about 30% of the time.

For this clone: Its antigen is unidentified.

The PCR used 60 Vbeta and 13 Jbeta primers. Under the authors' procedure: Counted up in a later analysis, unique TCR beta chains came to 65 million to 100 million, with some 11 million shared. The table came from immunoSEQ multiplex PCR; TCRdb's copy has only in-frame clones and leaves some out. V and J calls and clone size follow that table, whereas D and trimming were derived from the DNA. This sample's clone table lists 150,000 to 250,000 clones. Germline V gene data show CDR1 as SNHLY and CDR2 as FYNNEI. Trimming removed 3 bases at V and 10 bases at J, with 9 bases between. The CDR3 length is 12 residues.

The V gene is TRBV2, the J gene TRBJ1-4; unclear D gene. The sample comprised PBMCs. The source of this sequence is a boy younger than 18 in good health and CMV-seronegative. In nucleotides, the CDR3 is TGTGCCAGCAGTGACGGGAGAAGAAAACTGTTTTTT. Translating gives CASSDGRRKLFF.